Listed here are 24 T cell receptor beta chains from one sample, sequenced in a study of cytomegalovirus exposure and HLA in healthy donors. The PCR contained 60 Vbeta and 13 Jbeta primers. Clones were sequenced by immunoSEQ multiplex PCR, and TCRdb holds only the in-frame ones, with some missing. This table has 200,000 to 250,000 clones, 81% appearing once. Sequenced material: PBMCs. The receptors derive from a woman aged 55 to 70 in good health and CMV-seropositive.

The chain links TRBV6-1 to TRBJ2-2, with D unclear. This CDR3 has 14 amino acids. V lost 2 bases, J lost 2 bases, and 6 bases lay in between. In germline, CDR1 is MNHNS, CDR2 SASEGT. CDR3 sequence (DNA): TGTGCCAGCAGTGAATCTGTAAACACCGGGGAGCTGTTTTTT. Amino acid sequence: CASSESVNTGELFF.

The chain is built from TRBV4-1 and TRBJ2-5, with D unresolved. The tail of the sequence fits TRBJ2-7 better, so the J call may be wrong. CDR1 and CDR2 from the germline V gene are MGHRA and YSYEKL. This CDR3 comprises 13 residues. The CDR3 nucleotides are TGCGCCAGCAGCCCGGCTAGTTCCTACGAGCAGTACTTC. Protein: CASSPASSYEQYF.

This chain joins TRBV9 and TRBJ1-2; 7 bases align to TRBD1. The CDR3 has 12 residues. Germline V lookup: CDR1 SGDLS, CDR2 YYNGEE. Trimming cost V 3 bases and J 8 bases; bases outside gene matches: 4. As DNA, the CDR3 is TGTGCCAGCAGCGGAACAGGGGACGGCTACACCTTC. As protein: CASSGTGDGYTF.

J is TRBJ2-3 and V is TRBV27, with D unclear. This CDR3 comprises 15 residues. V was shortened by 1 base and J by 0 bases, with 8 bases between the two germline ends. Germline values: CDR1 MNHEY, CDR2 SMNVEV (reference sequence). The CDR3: CASSLLADSTDTQYF. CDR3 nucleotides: TGTGCCAGCAGTTTATTGGCTGATAGCACAGATACGCAGTATTTT.

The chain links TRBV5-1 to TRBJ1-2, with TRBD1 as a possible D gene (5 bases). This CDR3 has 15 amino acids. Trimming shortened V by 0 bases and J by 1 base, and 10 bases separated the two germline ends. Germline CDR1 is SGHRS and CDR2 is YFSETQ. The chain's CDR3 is CASSLVGAGNYGYTF. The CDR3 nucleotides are TGCGCCAGCAGCTTGGTTGGGGCTGGTAACTATGGCTACACCTTC.

The CDR3 nucleotides are TGTGCCAGCAGCTTCGTACAGGGGCGAGCTTTCTTT. This sequence encodes CASSFVQGRAFF. This chain links TRBV5-4 with TRBJ1-1; 7 bases align to TRBD1. Trimming removed 2 bases from V and 10 bases from J; junction bases left unmatched: 5. This CDR3 region has 12 residues. Germline-derived CDR1 and CDR2 are SGHNT and YYREEE (reference sequence).

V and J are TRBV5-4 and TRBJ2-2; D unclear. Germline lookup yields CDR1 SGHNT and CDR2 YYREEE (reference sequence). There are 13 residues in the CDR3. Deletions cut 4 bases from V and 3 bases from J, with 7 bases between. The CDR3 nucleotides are TGTGCCAGCAGCCCCTTCCACACCGGGGAGCTGTTTTTT. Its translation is CASSPFHTGELFF.

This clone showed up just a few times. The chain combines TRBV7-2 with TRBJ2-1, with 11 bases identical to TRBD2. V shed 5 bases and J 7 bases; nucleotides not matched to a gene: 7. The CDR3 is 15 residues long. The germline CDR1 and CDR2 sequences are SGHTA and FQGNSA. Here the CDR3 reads CASSPRLAGRNEQFF. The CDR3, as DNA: TGTGCCAGCAGCCCACGACTAGCGGGAAGGAATGAGCAGTTCTTC.

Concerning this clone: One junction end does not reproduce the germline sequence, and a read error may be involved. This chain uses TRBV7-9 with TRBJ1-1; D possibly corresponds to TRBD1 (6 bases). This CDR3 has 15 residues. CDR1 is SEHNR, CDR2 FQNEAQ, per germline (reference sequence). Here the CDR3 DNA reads TGTTCCAGCAGCTTAGTGGGAGGGAGGGGGACTGAAGCTTTCTTT. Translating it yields CSSSLVGGRGTEAFF.

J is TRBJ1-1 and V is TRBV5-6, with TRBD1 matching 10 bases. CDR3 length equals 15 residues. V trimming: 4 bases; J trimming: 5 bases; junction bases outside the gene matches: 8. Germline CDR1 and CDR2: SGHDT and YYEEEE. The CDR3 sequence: CASSPDRGLRTEAFF. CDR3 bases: TGTGCCAGCAGCCCCGACAGGGGGCTCCGAACTGAAGCTTTCTTT.

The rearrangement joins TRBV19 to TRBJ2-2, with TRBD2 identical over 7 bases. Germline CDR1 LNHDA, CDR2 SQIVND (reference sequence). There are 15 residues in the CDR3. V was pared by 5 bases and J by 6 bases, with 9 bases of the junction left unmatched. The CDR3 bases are TGTGCCAGTAGTCCCCCGGGGAGGGTCGCCGGGGAGCTGTTTTTT. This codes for CASSPPGRVAGELFF. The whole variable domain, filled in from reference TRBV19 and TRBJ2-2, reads DGGITQSPKYLFRKEGQNVTLSCEQNLNHDAMYWYRQDPGQGLRLIYYSQIVNDFQKGDIAEGYSVSREKKESFPLTVTSAQKNPTAFYLCASSPPGRVAGELFFGEGSRLTVL.

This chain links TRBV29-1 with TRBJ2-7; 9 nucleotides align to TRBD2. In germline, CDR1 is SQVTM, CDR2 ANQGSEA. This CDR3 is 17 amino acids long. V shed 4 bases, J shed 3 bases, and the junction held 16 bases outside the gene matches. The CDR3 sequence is CSVVGRKREEPNYEQYF. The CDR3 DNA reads TGCAGCGTTGTGGGGAGAAAGCGGGAGGAGCCCAACTACGAGCAGTACTTC.

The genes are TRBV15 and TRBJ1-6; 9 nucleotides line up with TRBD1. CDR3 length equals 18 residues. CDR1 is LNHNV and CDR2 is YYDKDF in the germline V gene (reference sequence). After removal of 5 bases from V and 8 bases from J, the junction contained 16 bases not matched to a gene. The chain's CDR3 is CATSAENSGTGYDSPLHF. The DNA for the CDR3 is TGTGCCACCAGCGCTGAGAATTCCGGGACAGGGTATGATTCACCCCTCCACTTT.

CDR3: CASSSPGQGADEQFF. The CDR3 nucleotides read TGTGCCAGCAGCTCTCCGGGACAGGGGGCCGATGAGCAGTTCTTC. The chain employs TRBV5-4 and TRBJ2-1, with TRBD1 matching 12 bases. V gave up 3 bases and J gave up 8 bases; unmatched junction bases: 6. The CDR3 runs 15 residues. Germline CDR1 is SGHNT and CDR2 is YYREEE (reference sequence).

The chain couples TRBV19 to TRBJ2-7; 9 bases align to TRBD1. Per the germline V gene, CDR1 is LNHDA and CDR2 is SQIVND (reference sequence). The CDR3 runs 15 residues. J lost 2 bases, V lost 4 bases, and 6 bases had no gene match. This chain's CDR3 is CASSTRTGAAYEQYF. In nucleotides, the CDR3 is TGTGCCAGTAGTACGCGGACAGGGGCGGCCTACGAGCAGTACTTC.

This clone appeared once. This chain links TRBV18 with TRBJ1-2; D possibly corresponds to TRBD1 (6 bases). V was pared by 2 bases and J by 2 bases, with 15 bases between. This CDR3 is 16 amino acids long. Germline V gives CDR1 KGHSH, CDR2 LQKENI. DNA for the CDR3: TGTGCCAGCTCACCAAGCGGGGGGGGCCTAAACTATGGCTACACCTTC. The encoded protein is CASSPSGGGLNYGYTF.

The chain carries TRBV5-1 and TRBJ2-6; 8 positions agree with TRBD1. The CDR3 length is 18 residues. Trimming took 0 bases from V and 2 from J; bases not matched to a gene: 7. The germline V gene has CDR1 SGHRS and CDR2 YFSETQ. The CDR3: CASSLGWTGITGANVLTF. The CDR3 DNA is TGCGCCAGCAGCTTGGGCTGGACAGGGATAACTGGGGCCAACGTCCTGACTTTC.

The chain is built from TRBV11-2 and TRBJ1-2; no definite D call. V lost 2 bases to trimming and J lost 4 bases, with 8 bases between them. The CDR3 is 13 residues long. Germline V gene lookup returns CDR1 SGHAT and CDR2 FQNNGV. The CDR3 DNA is TGTGCCAGCAGCTTAACCGGGATCTATGGCTACACCTTC. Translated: CASSLTGIYGYTF.

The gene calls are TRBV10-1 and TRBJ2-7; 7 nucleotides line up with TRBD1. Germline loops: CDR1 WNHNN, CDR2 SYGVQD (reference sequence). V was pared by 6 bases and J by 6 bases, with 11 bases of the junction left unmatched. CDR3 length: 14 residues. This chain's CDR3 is CASSDGTEVREQYF. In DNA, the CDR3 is TGCGCCAGCAGCGATGGGACAGAGGTCCGCGAGCAGTACTTC.

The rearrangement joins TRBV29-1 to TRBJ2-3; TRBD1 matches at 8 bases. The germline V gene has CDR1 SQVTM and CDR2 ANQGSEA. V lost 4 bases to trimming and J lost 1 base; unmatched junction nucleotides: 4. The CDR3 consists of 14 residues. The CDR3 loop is CSVARQGRTDTQYF. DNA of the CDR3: TGCAGCGTTGCCAGACAGGGGCGCACAGATACGCAGTATTTT.

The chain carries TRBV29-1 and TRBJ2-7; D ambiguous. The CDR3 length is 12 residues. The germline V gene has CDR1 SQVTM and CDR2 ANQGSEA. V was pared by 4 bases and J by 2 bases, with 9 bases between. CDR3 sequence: CSVGSGTYEQYF. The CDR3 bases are TGCAGCGTTGGATCGGGTACCTACGAGCAGTACTTC.

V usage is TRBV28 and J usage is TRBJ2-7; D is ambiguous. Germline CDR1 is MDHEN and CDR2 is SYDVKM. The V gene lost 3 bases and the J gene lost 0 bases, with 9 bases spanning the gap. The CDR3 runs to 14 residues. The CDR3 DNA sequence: TGTGCCAGCAGTTTTCTCTTCCTCTCCTACGAGCAGTACTTC. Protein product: CASSFLFLSYEQYF.

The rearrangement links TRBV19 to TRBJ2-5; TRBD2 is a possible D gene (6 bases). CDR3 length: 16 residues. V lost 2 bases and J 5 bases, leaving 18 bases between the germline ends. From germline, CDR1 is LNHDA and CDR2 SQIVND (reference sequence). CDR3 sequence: CASSIRGLGIRETQYF. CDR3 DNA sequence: TGTGCCAGTAGTATAAGGGGACTGGGGATACGGGAGACCCAGTACTTC.

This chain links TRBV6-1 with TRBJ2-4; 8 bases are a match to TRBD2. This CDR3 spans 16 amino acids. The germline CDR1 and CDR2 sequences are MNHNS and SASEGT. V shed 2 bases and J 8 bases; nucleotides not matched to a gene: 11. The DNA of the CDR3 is TGTGCCAGCAGTGAAAGGCGGGAGGTGGATGACGACATTCAGTACTTC. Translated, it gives CASSERREVDDDIQYF.